This T cell receptor (beta chain) was sequenced for a study of stem cell transplantation in POMP-related autoinflammatory disease. Study-wide results and caveats: In patients with PRAID, every analyzed T-cell subset tended to show lower diversity and higher clonality.

Trimming stripped 0 bases from V and 2 bases from J, with 7 bases between. There are 14 residues in the CDR3. The germline V gene has CDR1 SGHTA and CDR2 FQGNSA. With regard to this clone: Its target is not known.

Only in-frame clones appear in the TCRdb table, and some are missing; sequencing was by immunoSEQ multiplex PCR. The sample has 25,000 to 30,000 clones; 75% to 85% are singletons. This sequence was found in a human donor with POMP-related autoinflammation and immune dysregulation (PRAID). The chain has TRBV7-2 and TRBJ2-5; no clear D. The sample consisted of CD4+ T cells from PBMCs, taken before stem cell transplantation. CDR3 in DNA: TGTGCCAGCAGCTTAGCGAACGGACAAGAGACCCAGTACTTC. It translates to CASSLANGQETQYF.